What follows are 32 T cell receptor beta chains derived from one specimen sequenced in a study of T-cell memory formation after mild COVID-19. From the 5' RACE reads, TCRdb called clonotypes with MiXCR, one entry per CDR3 protein. Found here are fewer than 650,000 distinct CDR3 sequences, approximately 21% of them singletons; the top ten hold under 8.5%. The sequencing input was PBMCs or a T cell subset sorted from them (not recorded which). The origin of the receptors is an adult woman who had mild COVID-19 (a few samples of this study predate the infection). Cell type and time point are not known.

A word on this clonotype: Its ends do not fully match the called genes, so a read error is possible. V and J are TRBV7-9 and TRBJ2-1, with 8 bases identical to TRBD1. The CDR3 totals 17 residues. In germline, CDR1 is SEHNR, CDR2 FQNEAQ (reference sequence). The CDR3 DNA sequence: TGTGCCAACAGCCAAGGGGATCGCAGGGGGCCCTACAATGAGCAGTTCTTC. This translates into CANSQGDRRGPYNEQFF.

The V gene is TRBV4-1, the J gene TRBJ2-7; D gene unclear. CDR1 and CDR2 from the germline V gene are MGHRA and YSYEKL. Trimming removed 6 bases from V and 0 bases from J, with 12 bases in between. The CDR3 has 14 amino acids. The CDR3: CASRTYVSSYEQYF. The CDR3 nucleotides are TGCGCCAGCAGGACCTATGTCAGCTCCTACGAGCAGTACTTC.

This chain connects TRBV14 to TRBJ1-2; 11 positions match TRBD1. Germline V CDR1 and CDR2: SGHDN, FVKESK. The V segment lost 4 bases and the J segment 8 bases; nucleotides outside the gene matches: 12. The CDR3 has 16 amino acids. CDR3 bases: TGTGCCAGCAGCCTGCCCATACCGGGACAGGGGGAAGGCTACACCTTC. Protein sequence: CASSLPIPGQGEGYTF.

The chain employs TRBV6-6 and TRBJ1-6; 8 bases line up with TRBD1. V lost 8 bases to trimming and J lost 6 bases; unmatched junction nucleotides: 12. Germline V gene lookup returns CDR1 MNHNY and CDR2 SVGAGI (reference sequence). The CDR3 has 16 amino acids. The CDR3 is CASRRGQAISNSPLHF. The CDR3 coding sequence is TGTGCCAGCCGAAGGGGACAGGCGATTAGTAATTCACCCCTCCACTTT.

This clonotype was seen repeatedly, ten times or more. This sequence joins TRBV9 and TRBJ1-2, with D tentatively TRBD1 (5 bases). This CDR3 has 17 amino acids. CDR1 and CDR2 (germline): SGDLS, YYNGEE. Trimming shortened V by 3 bases and J by 7 bases, and 25 bases separated the two germline ends. This CDR3 is CASSAHITGPIGSGYTF. The CDR3 region has the DNA TGTGCCAGCAGCGCACACATAACGGGGCCCATAGGGTCTGGCTACACCTTC.

The rearrangement joins TRBV5-6 to TRBJ2-5; TRBD1 matches 9 bases. This CDR3 comprises 14 residues. Trimming cost V 5 bases and J 2 bases; bases outside gene matches: 4. Germline V gene sequence: CDR1 SGHDT, CDR2 YYEEEE. This CDR3 is CASSRGTGQETQYF. CDR3 coding DNA: TGTGCCAGCAGTCGTGGGACAGGGCAAGAGACCCAGTACTTC.

The V call is TRBV4-1, the J call TRBJ1-2, with a possible D match to TRBD1 (5 bases). V lost 5 bases and J lost 3, with 16 bases in between. The CDR3 is made up of 15 amino acids. The germline V gene has CDR1 MGHRA and CDR2 YSYEKL. Here the CDR3 DNA reads TGCGCCAGCAGCACGGGGCGCAGGGAGGACTATGGCTACACCTTC. Residues: CASSTGRREDYGYTF.

V and J are TRBV4-1 and TRBJ1-1; D not certain. The CDR3 is made up of 13 amino acids. Germline V gives CDR1 MGHRA, CDR2 YSYEKL. V was cut by 3 bases and J by 2 bases, with 7 bases left in between. The CDR3: CASSHFLNTEAFF. The CDR3 coding sequence is TGCGCCAGCAGCCACTTTCTCAACACTGAAGCTTTCTTT.

The chain couples TRBV6-5 to TRBJ2-5, with 8 bases matching TRBD1. This CDR3 is 16 amino acids long. Per germline, CDR1 MNHEY and CDR2 SVGAGI. Trimming removed 3 bases from V and 5 bases from J; junction bases left unmatched: 11. This CDR3 is CASSYSTGGSQETQYF. CDR3 coding DNA: TGTGCCAGCAGTTATAGTACAGGGGGATCTCAGGAGACCCAGTACTTC.

The V and J genes are TRBV7-2 and TRBJ1-1; D uncertain. The CDR3 loop spans 13 amino acids. The germline V and J ends were trimmed by 5 bases and 9 bases, with 16 bases remaining between them. Germline assignment: CDR1 SGHTA and CDR2 FQGNSA. DNA for the CDR3: TGTGCCAGCAGCCTTATTCCGGGGAATAAAGCTTTCTTT. This sequence encodes CASSLIPGNKAFF.

V usage is TRBV7-3 and J usage is TRBJ2-7; D may be TRBD1 (5 bases). The germline V gene has CDR1 SGHTA and CDR2 FQGTGA. This CDR3 region has 14 residues. V was pared by 5 bases and J by 0 bases, with 11 bases between. In DNA form, the CDR3 reads TGTGCCAGCAGCCCCGATGGGGCCTCCTACGAGCAGTACTTC. Encoded protein: CASSPDGASYEQYF.

In this sample, this clonotype turned up a few times. The CDR3: CASSKNRPHEQYF. CDR3 coding DNA: TGTGCCAGCAGCAAGAACAGGCCGCACGAGCAGTACTTC. The rearrangement uses TRBV21-1 and TRBJ2-7; the table's D call, TRBD1, has no DNA check behind it. TRBV21-1 is recorded as a pseudogene. The CDR3 has 13 residues.

This clonotype was seen only a few times. The chain uses TRBV11-3 and TRBJ2-7, with TRBD1 matching 9 bases. V was pared by 2 bases and J by 3 bases, with 2 bases of the junction left unmatched. CDR1 is SGHNT, CDR2 YENEEA, per germline. This CDR3 is built from 14 residues. CDR3 sequence: CASSLKTGGYEQYF. CDR3 in DNA: TGTGCCAGCAGCTTAAAGACAGGGGGCTACGAGCAGTACTTC.

This clonotype appeared a few times. This chain joins TRBV20-1 and TRBJ1-2; D not resolved. Germline V gives CDR1 DFQATT, CDR2 SNEGSKA (reference sequence). Trimming cost V 6 bases and J 8 bases, with 10 bases left between them. The CDR3 runs to 10 residues. CDR3 in DNA: TGCAGTGCCACTGAACGGGGCTACACCTTC. This translates into CSATERGYTF.

This clonotype was picked up a small number of times. The genes are TRBV19 and TRBJ2-7; 11 bases map to TRBD2. J gave up 3 bases and V 5 bases, and 6 bases lay outside the gene matches. This CDR3 spans 15 amino acids. Germline loops: CDR1 LNHDA, CDR2 SQIVND (reference sequence). In nucleotides, the CDR3 is TGTGCCAGTAGTTACCGGACTAGCGGGCACTACGAGCAGTACTTC. It specifies CASSYRTSGHYEQYF. Drawing the rest from reference TRBV19 and TRBJ2-7, the complete variable domain is DGGITQSPKYLFRKEGQNVTLSCEQNLNHDAMYWYRQDPGQGLRLIYYSQIVNDFQKGDIAEGYSVSREKKESFPLTVTSAQKNPTAFYLCASSYRTSGHYEQYFGPGTRLTVT.

V is TRBV12-3 or TRBV12-4 and J is TRBJ2-5; D is tentatively TRBD1 or TRBD2 (5 bases each). The length of the CDR3 is 15 residues. V lost 6 bases and J lost 6, with 20 bases in between. CDR3: CASSHLRSEGQTQYF. The CDR3 DNA is TGTGCCAGCAGCCACCTAAGGTCCGAGGGACAGACCCAGTACTTC.

The genes are TRBV7-9 and TRBJ2-7, with TRBD1 as a possible D gene (6 bases). The CDR3 totals 15 residues. Per germline, CDR1 SEHNR and CDR2 FQNEAQ (reference sequence). The V end was cut by 5 bases, the J end by 3 bases, with 17 bases between. DNA for the CDR3: TGTGCCAGCAGCCACGGCTTATACAGGGACTACGAGCAGTACTTC. Its protein is CASSHGLYRDYEQYF.

The chain is built from TRBV29-1 and TRBJ2-1, with 8 bases that match TRBD2. This CDR3 spans 12 amino acids. J was trimmed by 8 bases and V by 6 bases; bases with no gene match: 6. CDR1 is SQVTM and CDR2 is ANQGSEA in the germline V gene. The CDR3 region is CSVRLAPHEQFF. CDR3 DNA: TGCAGCGTGCGACTAGCGCCTCATGAGCAGTTCTTC.

This clonotype was observed a few times. The rearrangement joins TRBV7-9 to TRBJ2-5; 10 positions agree with TRBD2. The CDR3 runs to 18 residues. V lost 0 bases to trimming and J lost 3 bases; unmatched junction nucleotides: 10. From germline, CDR1 is SEHNR and CDR2 FQNEAQ (reference sequence). The CDR3 region has the DNA TGTGCCAGCAGCTTAGCGGAACTTTTAGCGGGGGGCGAAGAGACCCAGTACTTC. Amino acids: CASSLAELLAGGEETQYF.

This rearrangement joins TRBV7-3 to TRBJ1-2; TRBD1 aligns across 10 bases. Trimming removed 6 bases from V and 8 bases from J; junction bases left unmatched: 18. The CDR3 has 17 residues. The germline gives CDR1 SGHTA, CDR2 FQGTGA. The CDR3 bases are TGTGCCAGCAGACTATCCGGGACAGGGGCCCAAATTGGAGGCTACACCTTC. This encodes CASRLSGTGAQIGGYTF.

This chain connects TRBV12-3 or TRBV12-4 to TRBJ1-1; D may be TRBD1 (6 bases). The CDR3 covers 13 residues. Trimming pared 7 bases from V and 4 bases from J, leaving 13 bases between. In nucleotides, the CDR3 is TGTGCCAGCACCCTTCGGACAGTCACTGAAGCTTTCTTT. Its protein product is CASTLRTVTEAFF.

This chain uses TRBV5-4 with TRBJ2-7; D is undetermined. Trimming cost V 8 bases and J 1 base, with 16 bases left between them. Germline assignment: CDR1 SGHNT and CDR2 YYREEE (reference sequence). The CDR3 length is 14 residues. CDR3 protein: CASSSGVGSYEQYF. As DNA, the CDR3 is TGTGCCAGTAGTTCTGGGGTAGGATCCTACGAGCAGTACTTC.

This clonotype turned up a few times. The chain recombines TRBV20-1 with TRBJ1-1, with no clear D. The CDR3 has 13 amino acids. V was pared by 1 base and J by 1 base, with 7 bases between. The germline gives CDR1 DFQATT, CDR2 SNEGSKA (reference sequence). The CDR3 DNA follows: TGCAGTGCTAGAGCGGGGAGGAACACTGAAGCTTTCTTT. It encodes CSARAGRNTEAFF.

The gene calls are TRBV5-1 and TRBJ2-7; 7 nucleotides line up with TRBD2. Germline V gene lookup returns CDR1 SGHRS and CDR2 YFSETQ. The CDR3 has 14 residues. Trimming removed 1 base from V and 3 bases from J; junction bases left unmatched: 4. This CDR3 is CASSLIREDYEQYF. Here the CDR3 DNA reads TGCGCCAGCAGCTTGATTCGGGAGGACTACGAGCAGTACTTC.

The chain joins TRBV7-6 to TRBJ2-1; 15 nucleotides agree with TRBD2. There are 19 residues in the CDR3. The V gene end was trimmed by 2 bases and the J gene end by 2 bases; junction bases not matched to a gene: 7. Germline assignment: CDR1 SGHVS and CDR2 FNYEAQ. CDR3 coding DNA: TGTGCCAGCAGCTTAACGGGACTAGCGGGAGGTACAACCTACAATGAGCAGTTCTTC. Translated: CASSLTGLAGGTTYNEQFF.

This clonotype was detected a few times. This chain connects TRBV19 to TRBJ1-6, with a possible D match to TRBD1 (6 bases). V shed 8 bases and J shed 6 bases, with 14 bases lying between them. CDR1 is LNHDA and CDR2 is SQIVND in the germline V gene (reference sequence). The CDR3 consists of 14 residues. CDR3 sequence reads: CASSLTGFNSPLHF. In DNA form, the CDR3 reads TGTGCCAGTTCCCTGACAGGATTTAATTCACCCCTCCACTTT. The full variable domain, in which reference TRBV19 and TRBJ1-6 provide the parts outside the CDR3, is DGGITQSPKYLFRKEGQNVTLSCEQNLNHDAMYWYRQDPGQGLRLIYYSQIVNDFQKGDIAEGYSVSREKKESFPLTVTSAQKNPTAFYLCASSLTGFNSPLHFGNGTRLTVT.

J is TRBJ1-6 and V is TRBV6-1; D unclear. CDR1 MNHNS and CDR2 SASEGT come from the germline V gene. This CDR3 contains 13 residues. V lost 2 bases and J lost 8, with 7 bases in between. The CDR3 region has the DNA TGTGCCAGCAGTGAAACCTGGGATTCACCCCTCCACTTT. Translating gives CASSETWDSPLHF.

This clonotype was counted between two and nine times. This chain uses TRBV5-5 with TRBJ2-7, with D possibly being TRBD1 or TRBD2 (6 bases each). V was shortened by 0 bases and J by 3 bases, with 13 bases between the two germline ends. CDR1 and CDR2 from the germline V gene are SGHKS and YYEKEE (reference sequence). The CDR3 has 15 residues. CDR3 in DNA: TGTGCCAGCAGCTTGGCGGGGGCAAACCTCTACGAGCAGTACTTC. This sequence encodes CASSLAGANLYEQYF.

The rearrangement joins TRBV4-2 to TRBJ2-1; 9 bases are shared with TRBD2. V lost 4 bases, J lost 5 bases, and 15 bases stayed unmatched. This CDR3 has 18 residues. Germline CDR1 reads LGHNA; CDR2 reads YNFKEQ. The CDR3, as DNA: TGTGCCAGCAGCCTAAGGAATCTAGCGGGAATCGGGGACAATGAGCAGTTCTTC. Translated: CASSLRNLAGIGDNEQFF.

DNA for the CDR3: TGTGCCAGCAGCCAAGGGGGAAACAGGGCAACTAATGAAAAACTGTTTTTT. The encoded protein is CASSQGGNRATNEKLFF. The chain is built from TRBV3-1 and TRBJ1-4; a weak D match, TRBD1 (6 bases). The V gene lost 1 base and the J gene lost 0 bases, with 12 bases spanning the gap. The CDR3 loop spans 17 amino acids. The germline V gene has CDR1 LGHDT and CDR2 YNNKEL (reference sequence).

V gene TRBV12-3 or TRBV12-4 combines with J gene TRBJ1-5; unclear D gene. The V gene lost 6 bases and the J gene lost 11 bases, with 11 bases spanning the gap. This CDR3 region has 11 residues. The CDR3 spells CASSKAGSQHF. CDR3 DNA: TGTGCCAGCAGCAAAGCGGGGTCCCAGCATTTT.

This clonotype was seen only a few times. The chain uses TRBV12-3 or TRBV12-4 and TRBJ2-2, with TRBD2 as a possible D gene (6 bases). Trimming pared 7 bases from V and 5 bases from J, leaving 17 bases between. The CDR3 has 15 residues. The CDR3 is CASTFRMRGTGELFF. In nucleotides, the CDR3 is TGTGCCAGCACCTTTAGGATGCGGGGTACCGGGGAGCTGTTTTTT.